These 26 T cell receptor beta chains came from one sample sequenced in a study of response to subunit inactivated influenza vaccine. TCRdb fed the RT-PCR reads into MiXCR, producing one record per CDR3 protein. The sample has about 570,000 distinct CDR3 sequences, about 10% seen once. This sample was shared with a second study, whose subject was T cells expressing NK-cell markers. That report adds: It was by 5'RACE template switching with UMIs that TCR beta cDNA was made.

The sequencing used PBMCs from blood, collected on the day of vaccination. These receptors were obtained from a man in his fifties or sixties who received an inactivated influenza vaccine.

The CDR3 sequence: CSARVGQPETQYF. The CDR3 DNA reads TGCAGTGCTAGAGTGGGACAGCCAGAGACCCAGTACTTC. The rearrangement uses TRBV20-1 and TRBJ2-5; 7 bases map to TRBD1. The J segment lost 4 bases and the V segment lost 1 base, leaving 3 bases of the junction unmatched. CDR3 length: 13 residues. Germline V gene sequence: CDR1 DFQATT, CDR2 SNEGSKA (reference sequence).

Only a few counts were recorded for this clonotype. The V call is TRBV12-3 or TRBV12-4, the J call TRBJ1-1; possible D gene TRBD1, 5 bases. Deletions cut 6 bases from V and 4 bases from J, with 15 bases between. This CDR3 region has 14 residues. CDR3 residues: CASRLDTRGTEAFF. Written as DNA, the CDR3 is TGTGCCAGCAGATTGGACACCCGGGGCACTGAAGCTTTCTTT.

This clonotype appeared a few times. The CDR3, as DNA: TGCAGCGTCAAGCGGACCGCGAGCTCCTACGAGCAGTACTTC. Its translation: CSVKRTASSYEQYF. The chain recombines TRBV29-1 with TRBJ2-7; TRBD2 might be the D (5 bases). The V end lost 6 bases, the J end lost 0 bases, and 15 bases lay between the germline ends. Per the germline V gene, CDR1 is SQVTM and CDR2 is ANQGSEA. The CDR3 loop spans 14 amino acids.

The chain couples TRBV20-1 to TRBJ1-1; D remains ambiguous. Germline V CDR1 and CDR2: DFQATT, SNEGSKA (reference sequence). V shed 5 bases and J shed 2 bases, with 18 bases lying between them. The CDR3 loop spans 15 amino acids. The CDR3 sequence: CSAPLSRGFNTEAFF. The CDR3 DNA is TGCAGTGCTCCCTTGTCACGGGGTTTCAACACTGAAGCTTTCTTT.

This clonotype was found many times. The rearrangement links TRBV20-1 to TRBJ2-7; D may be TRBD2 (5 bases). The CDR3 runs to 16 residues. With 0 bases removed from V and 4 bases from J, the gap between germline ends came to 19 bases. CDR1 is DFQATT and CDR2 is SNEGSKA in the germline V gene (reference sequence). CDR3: CSARDTGEGVGYEQYF. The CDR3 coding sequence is TGCAGTGCTAGAGATACCGGAGAGGGAGTGGGTTACGAGCAGTACTTC.

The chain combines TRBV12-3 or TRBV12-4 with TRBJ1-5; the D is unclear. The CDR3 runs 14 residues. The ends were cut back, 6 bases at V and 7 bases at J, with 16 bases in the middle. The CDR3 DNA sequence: TGTGCCAGCAGCCTGACTGATACGGGGCAGCCCCAGCATTTT. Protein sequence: CASSLTDTGQPQHF.

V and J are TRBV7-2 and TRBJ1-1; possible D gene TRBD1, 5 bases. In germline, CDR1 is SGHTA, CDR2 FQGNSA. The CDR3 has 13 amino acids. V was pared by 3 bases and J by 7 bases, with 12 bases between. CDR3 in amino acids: CASSFGARGEAFF. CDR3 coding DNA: TGTGCCAGCAGCTTTGGGGCTCGGGGTGAAGCTTTCTTT.

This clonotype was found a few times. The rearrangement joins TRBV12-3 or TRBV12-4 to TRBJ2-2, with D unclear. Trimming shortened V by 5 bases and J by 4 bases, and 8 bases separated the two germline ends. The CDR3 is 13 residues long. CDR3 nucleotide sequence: TGTGCCAGCAGTGTTTGGGGCACCGGGGAGCTGTTTTTT. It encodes CASSVWGTGELFF.

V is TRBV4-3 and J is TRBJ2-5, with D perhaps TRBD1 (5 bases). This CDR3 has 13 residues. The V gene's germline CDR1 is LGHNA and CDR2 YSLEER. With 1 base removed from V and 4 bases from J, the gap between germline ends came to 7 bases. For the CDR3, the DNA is TGCGCCAGCAGCCAAGTAGGGGTAGAGACCCAGTACTTC. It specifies CASSQVGVETQYF.

CDR3 sequence reads: CASSFFLYNEQFF. For the CDR3, the DNA is TGTGCCAGCAGCTTCTTTTTGTACAATGAGCAGTTCTTC. V usage is TRBV7-2 and J usage is TRBJ2-1, with D unclear. The V end lost 3 bases, the J end lost 4 bases, and 7 bases lay between the germline ends. Germline CDR1 and CDR2: SGHTA and FQGNSA. The CDR3 contains 13 residues.

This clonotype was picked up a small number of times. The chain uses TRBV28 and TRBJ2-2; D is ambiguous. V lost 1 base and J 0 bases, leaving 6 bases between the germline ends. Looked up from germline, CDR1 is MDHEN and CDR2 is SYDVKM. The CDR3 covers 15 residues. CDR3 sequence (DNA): TGTGCCAGCAGTTTATCTCCGGCGAACACCGGGGAGCTGTTTTTT. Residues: CASSLSPANTGELFF.

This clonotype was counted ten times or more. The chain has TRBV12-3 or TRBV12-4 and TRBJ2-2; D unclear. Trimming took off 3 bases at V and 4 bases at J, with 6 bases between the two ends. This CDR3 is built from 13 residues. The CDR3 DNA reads TGTGCCAGCAGTTTCCCGGGCACCGGGGAGCTGTTTTTT. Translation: CASSFPGTGELFF.

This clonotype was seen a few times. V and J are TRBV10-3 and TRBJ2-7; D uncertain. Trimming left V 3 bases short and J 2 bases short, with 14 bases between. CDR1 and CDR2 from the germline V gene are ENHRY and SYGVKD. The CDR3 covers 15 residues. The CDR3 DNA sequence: TGTGCCATCAGTGATGGGCAGAGAATGGCCTACGAGCAGTACTTC. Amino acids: CAISDGQRMAYEQYF.

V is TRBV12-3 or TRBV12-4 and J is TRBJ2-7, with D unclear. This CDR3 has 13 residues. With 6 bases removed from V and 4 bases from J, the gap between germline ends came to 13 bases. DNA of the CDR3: TGTGCCAGCAGCCGATCTGGGGTATACGAGCAGTACTTC. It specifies CASSRSGVYEQYF.

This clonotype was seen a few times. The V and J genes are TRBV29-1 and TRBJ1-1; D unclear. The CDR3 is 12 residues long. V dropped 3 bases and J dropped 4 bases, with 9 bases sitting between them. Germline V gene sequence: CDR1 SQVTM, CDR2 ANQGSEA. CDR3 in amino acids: CSVDGGSTEAFF. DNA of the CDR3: TGCAGCGTTGACGGAGGAAGCACTGAAGCTTTCTTT.

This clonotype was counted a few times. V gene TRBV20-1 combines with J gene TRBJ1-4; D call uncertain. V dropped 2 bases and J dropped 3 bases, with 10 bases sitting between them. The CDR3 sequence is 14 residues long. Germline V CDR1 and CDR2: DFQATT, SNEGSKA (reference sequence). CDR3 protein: CSARTGESNEKLFF. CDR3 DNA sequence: TGCAGTGCTAGAACGGGAGAATCTAATGAAAAACTGTTTTTT.

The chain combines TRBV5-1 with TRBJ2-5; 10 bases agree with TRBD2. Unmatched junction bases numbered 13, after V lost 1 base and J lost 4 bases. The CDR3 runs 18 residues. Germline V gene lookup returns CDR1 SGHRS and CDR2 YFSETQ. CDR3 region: CASSLLVRSASGRETQYF. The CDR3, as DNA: TGCGCCAGCAGCTTGCTCGTCCGGTCGGCTAGCGGGAGAGAGACCCAGTACTTC.

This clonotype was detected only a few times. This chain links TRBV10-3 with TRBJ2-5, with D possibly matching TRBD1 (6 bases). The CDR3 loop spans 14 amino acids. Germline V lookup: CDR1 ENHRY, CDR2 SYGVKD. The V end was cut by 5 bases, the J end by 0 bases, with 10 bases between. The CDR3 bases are TGTGCCATCAGTAAGACAGGCCACCAAGAGACCCAGTACTTC. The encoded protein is CAISKTGHQETQYF.

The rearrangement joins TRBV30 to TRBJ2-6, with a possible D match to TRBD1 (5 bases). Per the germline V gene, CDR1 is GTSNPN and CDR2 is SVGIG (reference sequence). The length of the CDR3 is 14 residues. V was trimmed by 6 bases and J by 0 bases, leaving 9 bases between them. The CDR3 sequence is CACPTVSGANVLTF. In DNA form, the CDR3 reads TGTGCCTGCCCGACAGTCTCTGGGGCCAACGTCCTGACTTTC.

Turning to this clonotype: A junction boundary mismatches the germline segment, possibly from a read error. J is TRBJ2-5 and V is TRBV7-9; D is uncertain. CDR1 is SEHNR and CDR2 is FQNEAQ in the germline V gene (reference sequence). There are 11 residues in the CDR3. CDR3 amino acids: CASIVQETHYF. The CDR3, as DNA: TGTGCCAGCATCGTACAAGAGACCCACTACTTC. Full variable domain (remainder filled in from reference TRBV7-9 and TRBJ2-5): DTGVSQNPRHKITKRGQNVTFRCDPISEHNRLYWYRQTLGQGPEFLTYFQNEAQLEKSRLLSDRFSAERPKGSFSTLEIQRTEQGDSAMYLCASIVQETHYFGPGTRLLVL.

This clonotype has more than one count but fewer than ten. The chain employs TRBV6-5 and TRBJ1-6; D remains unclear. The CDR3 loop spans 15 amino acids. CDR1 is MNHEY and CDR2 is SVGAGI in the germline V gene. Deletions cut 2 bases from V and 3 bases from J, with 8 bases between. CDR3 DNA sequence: TGTGCCAGCAGTTACAGGCAGCACTATAATTCACCCCTCCACTTT. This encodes CASSYRQHYNSPLHF.

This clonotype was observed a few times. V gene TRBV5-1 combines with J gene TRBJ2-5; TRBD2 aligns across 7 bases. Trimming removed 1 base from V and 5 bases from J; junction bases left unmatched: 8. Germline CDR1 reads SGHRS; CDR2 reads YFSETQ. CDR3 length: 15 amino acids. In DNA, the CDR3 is TGCGCCAGCAGCTTGCGGGGAGGGTCTGGGGAGACCCAGTACTTC. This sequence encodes CASSLRGGSGETQYF.

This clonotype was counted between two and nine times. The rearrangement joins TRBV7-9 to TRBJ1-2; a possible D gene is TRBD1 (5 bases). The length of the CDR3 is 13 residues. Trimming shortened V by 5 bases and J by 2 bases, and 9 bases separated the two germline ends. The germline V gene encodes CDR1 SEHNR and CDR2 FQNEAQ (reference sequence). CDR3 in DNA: TGTGCCAGCAGCAACCGACAGAACTATGGCTACACCTTC. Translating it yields CASSNRQNYGYTF.

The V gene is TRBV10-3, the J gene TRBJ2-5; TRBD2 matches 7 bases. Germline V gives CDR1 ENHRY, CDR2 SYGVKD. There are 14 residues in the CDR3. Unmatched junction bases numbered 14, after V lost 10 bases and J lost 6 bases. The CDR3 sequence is CATAGLPGEKTQYF. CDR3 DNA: TGTGCCACTGCGGGACTACCGGGAGAGAAGACCCAGTACTTC.

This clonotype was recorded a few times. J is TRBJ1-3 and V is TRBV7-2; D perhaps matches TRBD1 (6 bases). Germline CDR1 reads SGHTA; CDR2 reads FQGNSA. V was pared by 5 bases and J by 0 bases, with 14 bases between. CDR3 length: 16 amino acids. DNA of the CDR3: TGTGCCAGCAGCCCATCCAGGGGCCACTCTGGAAACACCATATATTTT. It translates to CASSPSRGHSGNTIYF.

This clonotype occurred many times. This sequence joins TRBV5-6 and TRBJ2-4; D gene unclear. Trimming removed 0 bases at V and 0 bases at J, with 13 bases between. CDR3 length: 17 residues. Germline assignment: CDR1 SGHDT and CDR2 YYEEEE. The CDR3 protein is CASSLAFPVRAKNIQYF. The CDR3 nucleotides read TGTGCCAGCAGCTTGGCCTTTCCGGTCCGAGCCAAAAACATTCAGTACTTC.